Following are 10 T cell receptor beta chains from one sample sequenced in a study of PD-L1 blockade in urothelial cancer. Assay used: immunoSEQ multiplex PCR; TCRdb lists only in-frame clones, some missing. Seen here are some 51,000 clones, 88% observed once, and the top ten hold about 2.6%. Time point denoted: peripheral blood 6 weeks after treatment start. The sample in question was PBMCs, obtained around atezolizumab (anti-PD-L1) treatment. The receptors shown here come from a man in his 60s with urothelial cancer.

V and J are TRBV11-3 and TRBJ1-1, with a tentative D call TRBD1 (5 bases). The ends were cut back, 5 bases at V and 3 bases at J, with 10 bases in the middle. This CDR3 is built from 13 residues. Germline V CDR1 and CDR2: SGHNT, YENEEA. CDR3 loop: CASSTRVDTEAFF. The CDR3 region has the DNA TGTGCCAGCAGCACCAGGGTGGACACTGAAGCTTTCTTT.

The J gene is TRBJ2-1, the V gene TRBV6-1, with TRBD2 matching 11 bases. The CDR3 is 15 amino acids. Trimming took 7 bases from V and 8 from J; bases not matched to a gene: 10. CDR1 is MNHNS, CDR2 SASEGT, per germline. DNA of the CDR3: TGTGCCAGCAATCCTACTAGCGGGGGAGGGGATGAGCAGTTCTTC. It encodes CASNPTSGGGDEQFF.

Comment on this clone: One end of the junction does not line up with germline, which may come from a read error. The CDR3 protein is CASSPPSGGVLQFF. The CDR3 DNA sequence: TGTGCCAGCTCCCCACCTAGCGGGGGTGTTTTACAGTTCTTC. The V and J genes are TRBV18 and TRBJ2-1; 10 bases agree with TRBD2. Germline V gene sequence: CDR1 KGHSH, CDR2 LQKENI. The CDR3 covers 14 residues. The full variable domain, rest sourced from reference TRBV18 and TRBJ2-1, is NAGVMQNPRHLVRRRGQEARLRCSPMKGHSHVYWYRQLPEEGLKFMVYLQKENIIDESGMPKERFSAEFPKEGPSILRIQQVVRGDSAAYFCASSPPSGGVLQFFGPGTRLTVL.

For the CDR3, the DNA is TGTGCCAGCAGCCAAGGGCCCGGGACAGGGGTCTACGAGCAGTACTTC. It yields the protein CASSQGPGTGVYEQYF. The V call is TRBV14, the J call TRBJ2-7; 10 positions agree with TRBD1. This CDR3 is 16 amino acids long. V was clipped by 1 base and J by 3 bases; unmatched bases: 6. Germline CDR1 is SGHDN and CDR2 is FVKESK.

Only a few counts were recorded for this clone. V and J are TRBV29-1 and TRBJ2-1, with 9 bases matching TRBD2. This CDR3 contains 17 residues. V was pared by 6 bases and J by 2 bases, with 14 bases of the junction left unmatched. Per the germline V gene, CDR1 is SQVTM and CDR2 is ANQGSEA. The CDR3, as DNA: TGCAGCGTCTTCACGATATACCGGACTAGCGCCTACAATGAGCAGTTCTTC. Translated, it gives CSVFTIYRTSAYNEQFF.

The chain employs TRBV10-3 and TRBJ2-3; TRBD1 agrees at 9 bases. Per germline, CDR1 ENHRY and CDR2 SYGVKD. The junction had 5 bases not matched to a gene; V was cut back by 0 bases and J by 10 bases. The CDR3 runs 14 residues. The CDR3 DNA reads TGTGCCATCAGTGAGTCGGGGCGACAGGGGGCGCAGTATTTT. Amino acids: CAISESGRQGAQYF.

This clone has just one count. This chain joins TRBV28 and TRBJ1-2, with D hard to call. V dropped 9 bases and J dropped 5 bases, with 10 bases sitting between them. CDR1 is MDHEN, CDR2 SYDVKM, per germline. The CDR3 spans 11 residues. This chain's CDR3 is CASTQKYGYTF. CDR3 coding DNA: TGTGCCAGTACCCAGAAGTATGGCTACACCTTC.

This clone was counted once. V and J are TRBV7-9 and TRBJ2-3; 8 positions agree with TRBD2. This CDR3 is built from 16 residues. Germline values: CDR1 SEHNR, CDR2 FQNEAQ (reference sequence). V lost 1 base to trimming and J lost 3 bases; unmatched junction nucleotides: 6. The CDR3 coding sequence is TGTGCCAGCAGCTTAGGGCTAGCGGGTAGGACAGATACGCAGTATTTT. This sequence encodes CASSLGLAGRTDTQYF.

Only a few counts were recorded for this clone. J is TRBJ1-1 and V is TRBV4-2; D possibly corresponds to TRBD1 (5 bases). In germline, CDR1 is LGHNA, CDR2 YNFKEQ. The CDR3 covers 14 residues. V was clipped by 0 bases and J by 10 bases, with 15 bases between them. The DNA of the CDR3 is TGTGCCAGCAGCCAAGATATGGCAGGGTATGCAGCTTTCTTT. This codes for CASSQDMAGYAAFF.

V and J are TRBV5-1 and TRBJ1-2, with D perhaps TRBD1 (6 bases). CDR1 is SGHRS, CDR2 YFSETQ, per germline. Trimming removed 0 bases at V and 4 bases at J, with 10 bases between. The CDR3 loop spans 14 amino acids. The CDR3 DNA sequence: TGCGCCAGCAGCTTGGGACAGGATTTCTATGGCTACACCTTC. This encodes CASSLGQDFYGYTF. Together with reference TRBV5-1 and TRBJ1-2, the CDR3 gives the full variable domain: KAGVTQTPRYLIKTRGQQVTLSCSPISGHRSVSWYQQTPGQGLQFLFEYFSETQRNKGNFPGRFSGRQFSNSRSEMNVSTLELGDSALYLCASSLGQDFYGYTFGSGTRLTVV.